This T cell receptor (beta chain) emerged from a study of OX40 agonist ivuxolimab in advanced cancers. Study-wide context: Dose-escalation patients were diagnosed with hepatocellular carcinoma, melanoma, renal cell cancer or head and neck cancer.

The repertoire was sequenced with immunoSEQ multiplex PCR; TCRdb's copy has only in-frame clones and lacks some. Seen here are about 75,000 clones, around nine tenths observed once, and the top ten hold about 0.4%. A word on this clone: Its antigen remains unidentified.

The trim removed 2 bases at V and 7 bases at J, leaving 2 bases unmatched. Germline V lookup: CDR1 MNHEY, CDR2 SMNVEV (reference sequence). The CDR3 loop spans 14 amino acids. Study results and caveats: Low clonal expansion, among the lowest seen, marked partial responders at 0.1-3.0 mg/kg. Normalized expansion of T-cell clones was also low for some nonresponders.

The source of this sequence is an adult with an advanced solid tumor such as melanoma, head and neck, liver or kidney cancer. The chain is built from TRBV27 and TRBJ2-2, with 9 bases matching TRBD1. The specimen was CD4+ or CD8+ T cells sorted from blood, collected in a trial of the OX40 agonist ivuxolimab. CDR3 bases: TGTGCCAGCAGTTTAAACAGGGGGCACGGGGAGCTGTTTTTT. It specifies CASSLNRGHGELFF.